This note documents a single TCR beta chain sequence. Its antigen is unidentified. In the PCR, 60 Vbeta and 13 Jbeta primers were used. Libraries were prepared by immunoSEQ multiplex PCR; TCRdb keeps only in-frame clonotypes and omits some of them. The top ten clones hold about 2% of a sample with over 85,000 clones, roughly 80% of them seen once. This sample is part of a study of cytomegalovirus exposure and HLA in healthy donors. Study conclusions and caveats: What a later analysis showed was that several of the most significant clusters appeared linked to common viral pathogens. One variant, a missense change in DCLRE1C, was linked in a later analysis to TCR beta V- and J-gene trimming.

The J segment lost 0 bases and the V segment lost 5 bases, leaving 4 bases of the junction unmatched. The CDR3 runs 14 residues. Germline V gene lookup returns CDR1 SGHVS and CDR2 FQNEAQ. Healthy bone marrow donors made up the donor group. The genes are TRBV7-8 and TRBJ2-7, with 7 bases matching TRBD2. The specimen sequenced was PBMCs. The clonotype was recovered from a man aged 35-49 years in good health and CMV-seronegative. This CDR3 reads CASSHRGGSYEQYF. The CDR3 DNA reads TGTGCCAGCAGCCACCGCGGGGGCTCCTACGAGCAGTACTTC.